Included here is one T cell receptor beta chain sequence, with context. Its antigen remains unidentified. The germline V gene encodes CDR1 MGHDK and CDR2 SYGVNS. The CDR3 spans 12 residues. V lost 4 bases, J lost 4 bases, and 4 bases lay in between. This record belongs to a study of shared clonotypes between healthy human individuals. Study observations and caveats: Relative to clonotypes present in all four donors, those not shared had lower generation probabilities.

The authors divided CD4+ cells into CD45RA+ naive and CD45RA-negative memory subsets. TCRdb keeps only in-frame clones here, not all; method: immunoSEQ multiplex PCR. The table lists hundreds of thousands of clones, 97% of them singletons. This TCR was sampled from a woman aged 25 to 39 in good health. Sequences were obtained from naive CD4+ T cells sorted from blood. Subset of the sample: CD45RA+ positively selected. The chain carries TRBV25-1 and TRBJ2-2; D is uncertain. CDR3 residues: CASSGRTGELFF. DNA for the CDR3: TGTGCCAGCAGTGGACGCACCGGGGAGCTGTTTTTT.